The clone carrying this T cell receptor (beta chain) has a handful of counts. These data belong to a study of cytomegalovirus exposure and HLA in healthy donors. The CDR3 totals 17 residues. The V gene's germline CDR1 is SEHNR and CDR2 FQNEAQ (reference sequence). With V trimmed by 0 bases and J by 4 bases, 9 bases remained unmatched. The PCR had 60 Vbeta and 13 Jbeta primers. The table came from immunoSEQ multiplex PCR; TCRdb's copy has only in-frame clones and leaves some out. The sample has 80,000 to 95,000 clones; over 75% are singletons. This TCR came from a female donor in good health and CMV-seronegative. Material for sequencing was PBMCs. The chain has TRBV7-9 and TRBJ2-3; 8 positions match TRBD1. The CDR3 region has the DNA TGTGCCAGCAGCTTAGCGCAGGGGGCGAGTGTCTCAGATACGCAGTATTTT. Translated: CASSLAQGASVSDTQYF.